This T cell receptor beta chain comes out of a study of T cell responses to AZD1222 COVID-19 vaccine. A word on this clone: What it binds is not known.

Whole-study results and caveats: The study sampled repertoires only after the peak T cell response.

Assay: immunoSEQ multiplex PCR; the TCRdb copy retains only in-frame clones and omits some. The table lists tens of thousands of clones, roughly 86% of them singletons. V dropped 4 bases and J dropped 3; count of bases not matched to a gene: 9. Germline CDR1 reads SEHNR; CDR2 reads FQNEAQ (reference sequence). This CDR3 contains 17 residues. The J gene is TRBJ2-2, the V gene TRBV7-9; 9 bases map to TRBD1. Specimen: peripheral blood, collected on day 0 of AZD1222 vaccination. The origin of this receptor is an adult in good health. For the CDR3, the DNA is TGTGCCAGCAGCTCTTCCGGGACAGGGAGGTACACCGGGGAGCTGTTTTTT. As protein: CASSSSGTGRYTGELFF.